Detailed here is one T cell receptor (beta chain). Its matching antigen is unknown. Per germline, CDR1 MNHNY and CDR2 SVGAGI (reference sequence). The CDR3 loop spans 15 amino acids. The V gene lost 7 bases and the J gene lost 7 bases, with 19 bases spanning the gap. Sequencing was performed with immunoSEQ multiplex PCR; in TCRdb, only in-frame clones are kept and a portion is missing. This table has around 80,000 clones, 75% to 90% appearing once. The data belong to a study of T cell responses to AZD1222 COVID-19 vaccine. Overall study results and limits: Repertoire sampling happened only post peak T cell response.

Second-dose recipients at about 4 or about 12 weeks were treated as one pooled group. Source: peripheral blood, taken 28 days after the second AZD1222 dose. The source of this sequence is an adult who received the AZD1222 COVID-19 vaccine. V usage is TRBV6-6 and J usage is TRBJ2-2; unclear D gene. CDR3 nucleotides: TGTGCCAGCACCACGGGCCCGGGCGGATACGGGGAGCTGTTTTTT. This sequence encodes CASTTGPGGYGELFF.